This T cell receptor beta chain derives from a study of memory CD4+ T cells and cytomegalovirus serostatus. Assay: immunoSEQ multiplex PCR; the TCRdb copy retains only in-frame clones and omits some. There are approximately 92,000 clones in the sample; around 80% occur only once, and approximately 4% lies in the top ten. Findings of the study overall: Each of 67 CMV-associated TCRbeta sequences occurred in one to five individuals. Suggested: most of the CMV-linked TCR signature lies in CD4+ memory cells.

The sort gate was single viable CD3+CD4+CD8-CD45RO+ cells for memory CD4+ T cells. Serum IgG to CMV pp150, pp28, p38 and p52 defined serostatus. After thawing, CD4+ T cells were positively selected. The CDR3 totals 15 residues. V was clipped by 7 bases and J by 3 bases, with 19 bases between them. Germline values: CDR1 MNHNS, CDR2 SASEGT. This clone was observed a few times. Its antigen is undetermined. The material sequenced was memory CD4+ T cells from blood. This chain links TRBV6-1 with TRBJ2-7, with TRBD2 as a possible D gene (6 bases). This receptor was identified in an adult in good health and CMV-seropositive. The CDR3 loop is CASTDPGGVLYEQYF. The CDR3 region has the DNA TGTGCCAGCACCGACCCCGGGGGTGTCCTCTACGAGCAGTACTTC.